Listed below are T cell receptor beta chains from one sample, sequenced in a study of radiotherapy plus CTLA-4 blockade in lung cancer. The table came from immunoSEQ multiplex PCR; TCRdb's copy has only in-frame clones and leaves some out. In the table there are about 68,000 clones, 79% of which are singletons. The sample was peripheral blood, taken from a patient treated with radiotherapy plus ipilimumab. These receptors all come from a human donor with non-small cell lung cancer who had a complete response to radiotherapy plus ipilimumab. Both conserved end residues are part of each CDR3. The D gene is left open where the match is weak. Not all rows give a size; the values are once, few, many and, for expanded clones, a class.

TRBJ2-1,.,.,TRBV6-1,15,TGTGCCAGCAGTGAAGGGTGGGGGGATGACTATGAGCAGTTCTTC,CASSEGWGDDYEQFF
TRBJ1-1,.,.,TRBV7-9,15,TGTGCCAGCAGCTTAACCGGGCAGAGGAACACTGAAGCTTTCTTT,CASSLTGQRNTEAFF
TRBJ1-2,.,.,TRBV11-2,15,TGTGCCAGCAGCTTAGTTGGGGGAAATAACTATGGCTACACCTTC,CASSLVGGNNYGYTF
TRBJ2-1,TRBD2,.,TRBV18,16,TGTGCCAGCTCACCAAGGACTAGCGTTGGTTTCGGTGAGCAGTTCTTC,CASSPRTSVGFGEQFF
TRBJ2-3,.,.,TRBV12-5,14,TGTGCTAGTGGCCCCTCCCCGACGGCAGATACGCAGTATTTT,CASGPSPTADTQYF
TRBJ2-5,.,.,TRBV7-8,13,TGTGCCAGCAGCTTAGCGCAAGAGGAGACCCAGTACTTC,CASSLAQEETQYF
TRBJ1-5,.,.,TRBV30,15,TGTGCCTGGAGTGTACGAGGATATAGCAATCAGCCCCAGCATTTT,CAWSVRGYSNQPQHF
TRBJ1-2,.,.,TRBV7-2,12,TGTGCCAGCAGCTTATATTCCAATGGCTACACCTTC,CASSLYSNGYTF
TRBJ2-3,TRBD2,.,TRBV19,16,TGTGCCAGTAATCCCCATAGCGGGGGGGCCGTAGATACGCAGTATTTT,CASNPHSGGAVDTQYF
TRBJ2-1,.,.,TRBV7-7,14,TGTGCTAGCAGCTCCGGAGGGCCTTACAATGAGCAGTTCTTC,CASSSGGPYNEQFF
TRBJ1-3,.,few,TRBV6-5,13,TGTGCCGCACAGGACTACTCTGGAAACACCATATATTTT,CAAQDYSGNTIYF
TRBJ1-1,.,.,TRBV6-5,15,TGTGCCAGCAGCCGAGGAGGGGCCACGAACACTGAAGCTTTCTTT,CASSRGGATNTEAFF
TRBJ2-5,TRBD1,.,TRBV5-4,16,TGTGCCAGCAGTCGGATCGGGACAGGGGGCAGGGAGACCCAGTACTTC,CASSRIGTGGRETQYF
TRBJ2-1,.,.,TRBV15,13,TGTGCCACCAGCAGAGATCTTTTGGGTGAGCAGTTCTTC,CATSRDLLGEQFF
TRBJ1-6,.,.,TRBV4-3,16,TGCGCCAGCAGCCAAGAGGGCTTCTCCTATAATTCACCCCTCCACTTT,CASSQEGFSYNSPLHF
TRBJ2-2,.,few,TRBV7-2,13,TGTGCCAGCAGCGGGGGGCGGACCGGGGAGCTGTTTTTT,CASSGGRTGELFF
TRBJ2-2,.,.,TRBV7-9,17,TGTGCCAGCAGCATTGGAAGACAGGCCCTGGGCACCGGGGAGCTGTTTTTT,CASSIGRQALGTGELFF
TRBJ1-1,.,.,TRBV20-1,11,TGCAGTGTTGTACAGGGAACTGAAGCTTTCTTT,CSVVQGTEAFF
TRBJ1-6,TRBD1,.,TRBV10-3,15,TGTGCCATCGCCCTGGGACAGAGCTATAATTCACCCCTCCACTTT,CAIALGQSYNSPLHF
TRBJ2-5,.,many,TRBV11-3,13,TGTGCCAGCAGCTTAGGCCAGCAAGAGACCCAGTACTTC,CASSLGQQETQYF
TRBJ1-5,.,.,TRBV7-9,16,TGTGCCAGCACCTTGGTGAGTGGGTCGAGCAATCAGCCCCAGCATTTT,CASTLVSGSSNQPQHF
TRBJ1-5,TRBD1,few,TRBV19,16,TGTGCCAGTAGTGCACCGGGACAGGTAGGCAATCAGCCCCAGCATTTT,CASSAPGQVGNQPQHF
TRBJ1-6,TRBD1,.,TRBV6-6,14,TGTGCCAGCAGTTCGGGACAGCCAAATTCACCCCTCCACTTT,CASSSGQPNSPLHF
TRBJ1-4,TRBD1,.,TRBV9,14,TGTGCCAGCAGCGGCCCGGACAGGGGGGAAAAACTGTTTTTT,CASSGPDRGEKLFF
TRBJ2-3,TRBD1,.,TRBV4-1,16,TGCGCCAGCAGCCAGTCTGGACAGGGGGGCACAGATACGCAGTATTTT,CASSQSGQGGTDTQYF
TRBJ1-1,.,once,TRBV5-6,17,TGTGCCAGCAGCTTCCTACCCGGGACTACCAAGAACACTGAAGCTTTCTTT,CASSFLPGTTKNTEAFF
TRBJ1-2,TRBD1,few,TRBV4-3,16,TGCGCCAGCAGCCAATCTACAGGGGGTACTAGCTATGGCTACACCTTC,CASSQSTGGTSYGYTF
TRBJ1-4,TRBD1,.,TRBV5-5,14,TGTGCCAGCAGCGGACAGACAGGGAATGAAAAACTGTTTTTT,CASSGQTGNEKLFF
TRBJ2-2,.,.,TRBV19,13,TGTGCCAGTAGTATAGAACAGGCCGGGGAGCTGTTTTTT,CASSIEQAGELFF
TRBJ1-2,.,few,TRBV12-5,13,TGTGCTAGTGGTTTGGGCGCCAACTATGGCTACACCTTC,CASGLGANYGYTF
TRBJ1-2,.,.,TRBV18,13,TGTGCCAGCTCCCCTGGGGCAGGGGATGGCTACACCTTC,CASSPGAGDGYTF
TRBJ2-1,.,.,TRBV29-1,13,TGCAGCGTTGAAGACTGGCAGGACAATGAGCAGTTCTTC,CSVEDWQDNEQFF
TRBJ1-1,.,.,TRBV18,15,TGTGCCAGCTCATCTACGGGGGCGAGGAACACTGAAGCTTTCTTT,CASSSTGARNTEAFF
TRBJ2-2,.,.,TRBV7-2,15,TGTGCCAGCAGACCCGGAGGGGGCGTCACCGGGGAGCTGTTTTTT,CASRPGGGVTGELFF
TRBJ2-1,.,.,TRBV7-2,15,TGTGCCAGCAGCACTGGACTGAGCTCCTACAATGAGCAGTTCTTC,CASSTGLSSYNEQFF
TRBJ2-5,.,few,TRBV9,13,TGTGCCAGCAGCGTTAGCCCCCAAGAGACCCAGTACTTC,CASSVSPQETQYF
TRBJ1-5,TRBD1,.,TRBV18,15,TGTGCCAGCTCACGACAGGGACAGATCAATCAGCCCCAGCATTTT,CASSRQGQINQPQHF
TRBJ2-3,.,.,TRBV5-6,13,TGTGCCAGCAGCTTGAAGGGCACAGATACGCAGTATTTT,CASSLKGTDTQYF
TRBJ2-4,TRBD1,.,TRBV2,19,TGTGCCAGCAGATCCTCTGGACAGGGCGTTAAGGGGGCCAAAAACATTCAGTACTTC,CASRSSGQGVKGAKNIQYF
TRBJ1-2,.,.,TRBV25-1,12,TGTGCCAGCAGGGGACTGAACTATGGCTACACCTTC,CASRGLNYGYTF
TRBJ2-3,TRBD1,.,TRBV6-5,15,TGTGCCAGCAGGCAAGGAGGACAGGGGCAAGATACGCAGTATTTT,CASRQGGQGQDTQYF
TRBJ1-5,.,.,TRBV2,15,TGTGCCAGCTCTAGTTCGGGGACTAGAGGGCAGCCCCAGCATTTT,CASSSSGTRGQPQHF
TRBJ2-2,.,.,TRBV25-1,13,TGTGCCAGCAGTGAATGGGAAGAGGGAGAGCTGTTTTTT,CASSEWEEGELFF
TRBJ1-1,.,.,TRBV27,13,TGTGCCAGCAGTCAGCAGGGGTGGACTGAAGCTTTCTTT,CASSQQGWTEAFF
TRBJ2-1,TRBD2,.,TRBV7-6,16,TGTGCCAGCAGCCTACGCTTAGCGGGAGGCTACAATGAGCAGTTCTTC,CASSLRLAGGYNEQFF
TRBJ2-5,.,.,TRBV5-1,12,TGCGCCAGCAGCCTCGAGGGCGGGTCCCAGTACTTC,CASSLEGGSQYF
TRBJ2-7,TRBD1,.,TRBV2,17,TGTGCCAGCAGTGTTTCAGGTAGCTGGGACAGCTCCTACGAGCAGTACTTC,CASSVSGSWDSSYEQYF
TRBJ1-5,.,.,TRBV25-1,16,TGTGCCAGCCGGGGGTCAGGGACACCTAGCAATCAGCCCCAGCATTTT,CASRGSGTPSNQPQHF